A selection of T cell receptor beta chains follows, all from one sample in a study of T cell repertoires in cytomegalovirus infection. MiXCR, applied by TCRdb to the reads, yields one record per CDR3 protein. The data contain about 260,000 distinct CDR3 sequences, 12% to 15% of them singletons. The sequenced material came from PBMCs. The receptors derive from a human donor in good health (CMV status not recorded). Some clones in this sample may be carry-over from other donors' samples. CDR3s include the opening cysteine and the closing phenylalanine or tryptophan. D genes are given only for firm matches. Expanded clones get a size class; other rows say once, few or many, or leave the size out.

size,V,J,D,CDR3,DNA
many,TRBV6-5,TRBJ1-2,TRBD1,CASSLNSGTGGYGYTF,TGTGCCAGCAGTTTGAATTCCGGGACAGGGGGCTATGGCTACACCTTC
-,TRBV20-1,TRBJ2-3,-,CSARASENTDTQYF,TGCAGTGCTAGAGCTAGCGAGAACACAGATACGCAGTATTTT
-,TRBV4-2,TRBJ2-1,-,CASSQVETQYNEQFF,TGTGCCAGCAGCCAAGTTGAGACGCAGTACAATGAGCAGTTCTTC
-,TRBV20-1,TRBJ1-5,-,CSGVPRGNNHQPQHF,TGCAGTGGCGTTCCCAGGGGAAATAATCATCAGCCCCAGCATTTT
-,TRBV7-9,TRBJ1-2,-,CASSFGMVSNYGYTF,TGTGCCAGCAGCTTCGGGATGGTTTCAAACTATGGCTACACCTTC
-,TRBV10-3,TRBJ1-1,-,CAIRFSENTEAFF,TGTGCCATCAGGTTCAGTGAAAACACTGAAGCTTTCTTT
many,TRBV6-2/TRBV6-3,TRBJ2-1,TRBD2,CASSYSEAGGLSSYNEQFF,TGTGCCAGCAGTTACTCGGAAGCGGGAGGGCTCAGCTCCTACAATGAGCAGTTCTTC
few,TRBV24-1,TRBJ2-3,-,CATSETTDTQYF,TGTGCCACCAGCGAAACCACAGATACGCAGTATTTT
many,TRBV14,TRBJ2-1,TRBD2,CASSQEVLAGAFNEQFF,TGTGCCAGCAGCCAAGAAGTTCTAGCGGGGGCCTTCAATGAGCAGTTCTTC
-,TRBV20-1,TRBJ2-7,TRBD1,CSAPGTGKYEQYF,TGCAGTGCTCCCGGGACAGGAAAATACGAGCAGTACTTC
many,TRBV20-1,TRBJ2-7,-,CSDFPIYEQYF,TGCAGCGACTTCCCGATCTACGAGCAGTACTTC
-,TRBV20-1,TRBJ2-5,TRBD2,CSARLAGDGETQYF,TGCAGTGCTAGACTAGCGGGAGATGGAGAGACCCAGTACTTC
few,TRBV6-2/TRBV6-3,TRBJ2-7,TRBD2,CASSRGGSAVYEQYF,TGTGCCAGCAGTCGGGGGGGCAGCGCGGTCTACGAGCAGTACTTC
-,TRBV5-4,TRBJ1-1,TRBD1,CASSLDRGRTEAFF,TGTGCCAGCAGCCTGGACAGGGGGCGCACTGAAGCTTTCTTT
-,TRBV7-9,TRBJ1-5,TRBD1,CAGSLEPGTGVVTQHF,TGTGCCGGCAGCTTGGAACCCGGGACAGGGGTCGTCACCCAGCATTTT
-,TRBV28,TRBJ2-5,TRBD2,CASSFGLKVSGTKETQYF,TGTGCCAGCAGTTTTGGGTTAAAAGTCTCCGGGACTAAAGAGACCCAGTACTTC
-,TRBV20-1,TRBJ1-2,-,CSATREQYGYTF,TGCAGTGCAACCCGGGAGCAGTATGGCTACACCTTC
many,TRBV7-2,TRBJ1-2,-,CASSLIGQTNYGYTF,TGTGCCAGCAGCCTCATAGGACAAACGAACTATGGCTACACCTTC
-,TRBV19,TRBJ1-3,TRBD1,CASSSSGTGDGNTIYF,TGTGCCAGTAGTTCCTCCGGGACAGGGGACGGAAACACCATATATTTT
many,TRBV7-6,TRBJ2-1,TRBD1,CASSFPGTGSPEVYNEQFF,TGTGCCAGCAGCTTCCCCGGGACAGGATCCCCCGAGGTCTACAATGAGCAGTTCTTC
-,TRBV18,TRBJ1-5,TRBD1,CASSPETGGNQPQHF,TGTGCCAGCTCACCGGAGACAGGGGGAAATCAGCCCCAGCATTTT
many,TRBV2,TRBJ1-1,-,CASSVRGTEAFF,TGTGCCAGCAGTGTGAGAGGCACTGAAGCTTTCTTT
medium-sized,TRBV7-2,TRBJ2-5,-,CASSFSTSGETQYF,TGTGCCAGCAGCTTCTCGACCAGTGGGGAGACCCAGTACTTC
-,TRBV2,TRBJ1-1,-,CAGIGGGTEAFF,TGTGCCGGCATTGGAGGGGGGACTGAAGCTTTCTTT
-,TRBV5-1,TRBJ2-7,-,CASSFSGDNYEQYF,TGCGCCAGCAGCTTTTCGGGGGACAACTACGAGCAGTACTTC
-,TRBV7-6,TRBJ1-6,-,CASSSGPIGASPLHF,TGTGCCAGCAGCTCCGGACCCATTGGAGCGTCACCCCTCCACTTT
many,TRBV7-2,TRBJ1-2,-,CASSLGVRGYGYTF,TGTGCCAGCAGCTTAGGGGTCAGGGGATATGGCTACACCTTC
many,TRBV7-2,TRBJ2-3,TRBD2,CASSLAGTSPWDTQYF,TGTGCCAGCAGCTTAGCGGGGACTAGCCCTTGGGATACGCAGTATTTT
-,TRBV14,TRBJ1-6,-,CASSQEGPAISPLHF,TGTGCCAGCAGCCAAGAAGGGCCTGCAATTTCACCCCTCCACTTT
many,TRBV7-2,TRBJ2-2,-,CASSLAGTPNTGELFF,TGTGCCAGCAGCTTAGCCGGCACACCGAACACCGGGGAGCTGTTTTTT
many,TRBV7-9,TRBJ2-7,-,CASSLASRSSYEQYF,TGTGCCAGCAGCTTAGCTTCAAGAAGCTCCTACGAGCAGTACTTC
-,TRBV7-6,TRBJ1-4,-,CASSSETRNEKLFF,TGTGCCAGCAGCTCGGAGACTCGAAATGAAAAACTGTTTTTT
few,TRBV7-2,TRBJ2-3,-,CASSFSGSTQYF,TGTGCCAGCAGCTTCTCAGGGTCTACGCAGTATTTT
-,TRBV20-1,TRBJ2-5,-,CSARVVGLETQYF,TGCAGTGCTAGAGTGGTGGGGCTGGAGACCCAGTACTTC
-,TRBV20-1,TRBJ1-2,TRBD1,CSASVTGGSGYTF,TGCAGTGCTAGTGTTACAGGGGGGAGTGGCTACACCTTC
many,TRBV11-2,TRBJ2-7,-,CASSLGDIGSKTHF,TGTGCCAGCAGCTTAGGGGACATAGGGAGTAAGACGCACTTC
many,TRBV7-9,TRBJ1-1,-,CASSLALRENTEAFF,TGTGCCAGCAGCTTAGCGCTGAGAGAGAACACTGAAGCTTTCTTT
many,TRBV7-9,TRBJ2-2,-,CASSLGRGSTGELFF,TGTGCCAGCAGCTTGGGTCGGGGGTCCACCGGGGAGCTGTTTTTT
many,TRBV28,TRBJ1-4,-,CASKGFGEKLFF,TGTGCCAGCAAAGGGTTCGGGGAAAAACTGTTTTTT
few,TRBV29-1,TRBJ1-1,TRBD1,CSVDGQGRTEAFF,TGCAGCGTAGACGGACAGGGGAGAACTGAAGCTTTCTTT
-,TRBV3-1,TRBJ2-1,TRBD2,CASSQPRTSGECW,TGTGCCAGCAGCCAACCCCGGACTAGCGGGGAATGCTGG
few,TRBV9,TRBJ2-1,-,CASSEGTSGAFYNEQFF,TGTGCCAGCAGCGAGGGGACATCGGGGGCCTTTTACAATGAGCAGTTCTTC
many,TRBV12-3/TRBV12-4,TRBJ2-7,-,CASSLRRDEQYF,TGTGCCAGCAGTCTCCGGAGAGACGAGCAGTACTTC
many,TRBV5-1,TRBJ1-4,-,CASSLEHGRGEKLFF,TGCGCCAGCAGCTTGGAGCACGGGCGGGGTGAAAAACTGTTTTTT